The 13 T cell receptor beta chains presented below share a single source sample, sequenced in a study of blood T cell repertoires in COVID-19. Sequenced by immunoSEQ multiplex PCR; TCRdb stores in-frame clones only, minus some. The table includes about 120,000 clones, 60% to 85% detected once. The sample comprised peripheral blood. The receptors stem from a human donor with acute or convalescent COVID-19. The donor label of this sample is uncertain.

V and J are TRBV3-1 (or the pseudogene TRBV3-2) and TRBJ1-6, with D tentatively TRBD1 (6 bases). The length of the CDR3 is 14 residues. Trimming stripped 2 bases from V and 9 bases from J, with 11 bases between. Germline V gives CDR1 LGHDT, CDR2 YNNKEL (reference sequence). The CDR3 sequence: CASSQQGQGSPLHF. CDR3 DNA sequence: TGTGCCAGCAGCCAACAGGGGCAGGGTTCACCCCTCCACTTT.

The chain uses TRBV19 and TRBJ2-6; the match to TRBD1 covers 8 bases. The V gene end was trimmed by 1 base and the J gene end by 2 bases; junction bases not matched to a gene: 7. CDR1 LNHDA and CDR2 SQIVND come from the germline V gene (reference sequence). The CDR3 contains 18 residues. The CDR3 reads CASSIAAGGAPGANVLTF. DNA of the CDR3: TGTGCCAGTAGTATAGCGGCAGGGGGCGCCCCTGGGGCCAACGTCCTGACTTTC.

J is TRBJ1-1 and V is TRBV5-1; maybe TRBD1 (6 bases). Trimming stripped 4 bases from V and 11 bases from J, with 18 bases between. CDR1 and CDR2 from the germline V gene are SGHRS and YFSETQ. CDR3 size: 13 residues. The CDR3, as DNA: TGCGCCAGCAGCATGGACTGGGGGGGCCCTGCTTTCTTT. Translation gives CASSMDWGGPAFF.

This sequence joins TRBV11-1 and TRBJ2-5; D is uncertain. The CDR3 totals 13 residues. Germline loops: CDR1 SGHAT, CDR2 FQDESV (reference sequence). Trimming removed 0 bases at V and 2 bases at J, with 4 bases between. CDR3 DNA: TGTGCCAGCAGCTTAGCCCGGCAAGAGACCCAGTACTTC. Amino acids: CASSLARQETQYF.

This sequence joins TRBV15 and TRBJ1-6; the match to TRBD1 covers 9 bases. Germline loops: CDR1 LNHNV, CDR2 YYDKDF (reference sequence). The CDR3 has 18 amino acids. J was trimmed by 4 bases and V by 0 bases; bases with no gene match: 7. CDR3 DNA: TGTGCCACCAGCAGAGATTTGGACAGGGGATTTTATAATTCACCCCTCCACTTT. It specifies CATSRDLDRGFYNSPLHF.

The chain recombines TRBV10-3 with TRBJ1-5, with 7 bases identical to TRBD1. In germline, CDR1 is ENHRY, CDR2 SYGVKD. The length of the CDR3 is 14 residues. J lost 3 bases, V lost 8 bases, and 7 bases had no gene match. The CDR3 spells CAIAAGTVNQPQHF. The DNA for the CDR3 is TGTGCCATCGCCGCCGGGACAGTCAATCAGCCCCAGCATTTT.

V gene TRBV18 combines with J gene TRBJ1-2, with 9 bases identical to TRBD1. This CDR3 region has 13 residues. J gave up 8 bases and V 3 bases, and 4 bases lay outside the gene matches. The V gene's germline CDR1 is KGHSH and CDR2 LQKENI. The CDR3 sequence: CASSPRTGAGYTF. In DNA form, the CDR3 reads TGTGCCAGCTCACCCCGGACAGGGGCCGGCTACACCTTC.

The chain couples TRBV2 to TRBJ2-5, with D possibly matching TRBD2 (6 bases). V lost 6 bases, J lost 5 bases, and 19 bases lay in between. This CDR3 is 15 amino acids long. Germline V CDR1 and CDR2: SNHLY, FYNNEI. CDR3 region: CASRSPGVSGETQYF. The CDR3 bases are TGTGCCAGCAGGTCTCCGGGGGTTTCGGGGGAGACCCAGTACTTC.

The CDR3 DNA reads TGTGCCAGCTCACCAACAGGGGTCCAAGCTTTCTTT. This gives the protein CASSPTGVQAFF. This chain links TRBV18 with TRBJ1-1; 7 nucleotides agree with TRBD1. V dropped 2 bases and J dropped 9; count of bases not matched to a gene: 3. This CDR3 comprises 12 residues. Per the germline V gene, CDR1 is KGHSH and CDR2 is LQKENI.

The rearrangement links TRBV27 to TRBJ2-2, with TRBD2 identical over 8 bases. CDR1 and CDR2 from the germline V gene are MNHEY and SMNVEV (reference sequence). With 1 base clipped from V and 7 bases from J, the junction kept 20 bases outside the gene matches. CDR3 length: 20 residues. The CDR3: CASSLWPPHSGGRRGGELFF. The CDR3 DNA follows: TGTGCCAGCAGTTTATGGCCCCCCCACAGCGGGGGACGACGGGGCGGGGAGCTGTTTTTT.

The V gene is TRBV6-6, the J gene TRBJ2-5, with a weak D call TRBD1 (6 bases). Deletions cut 7 bases from V and 1 base from J, with 10 bases between. This CDR3 comprises 13 residues. Germline CDR1 reads MNHNY; CDR2 reads SVGAGI (reference sequence). The CDR3 bases are TGTGCCAGCAAGCAGGGGACCCAAGAGACCCAGTACTTC. Amino acid sequence: CASKQGTQETQYF.

V gene TRBV11-3 combines with J gene TRBJ2-2; 7 bases line up with TRBD1. The CDR3 spans 16 residues. The junction had 9 bases not matched to a gene; V was cut back by 1 base and J by 7 bases. In germline, CDR1 is SGHNT, CDR2 YENEEA. CDR3 coding DNA: TGTGCCAGCAGCTTAGGATTTGGTCAGGGGGACGGGGAGCTGTTTTTT. Translation: CASSLGFGQGDGELFF. The whole variable domain, remainder taken from reference TRBV11-3 and TRBJ2-2, is EAGVVQSPRYKIIEKKQPVAFWCNPISGHNTLYWYLQNLGQGPELLIRYENEEAVDDSQLPKDRFSAERLKGVDSTLKIQPAELGDSAVYLCASSLGFGQGDGELFFGEGSRLTVL.

The rearrangement joins TRBV19 to TRBJ1-1; 7 nucleotides agree with TRBD1. In germline, CDR1 is LNHDA, CDR2 SQIVND (reference sequence). The CDR3 loop spans 16 amino acids. V trimming: 7 bases; J trimming: 4 bases; junction bases outside the gene matches: 15. The chain's CDR3 is CASTPGGGAMSTEAFF. CDR3 in DNA: TGTGCCAGTACCCCGGGAGGGGGCGCGATGAGCACTGAAGCTTTCTTT.